This T cell receptor beta chain was documented in a study of shared clonotypes between healthy human individuals (dated by TCRdb to the early 2020s). General notes on the study: The cohort included three men and a couple of women between 18 and 49 years of age. For each donor, CD4 naive and CD4 memory were each run on three plates, CD8 naive on two plates, and CD8 memory on one plate. Blood TCR repertoires of about five healthy adults were deeply sequenced to estimate repertoire size and the extent of clonotype sharing between individuals. To increase sequencing depth and limit assay-specific biases, different laboratories used diverse techniques to prepare libraries and sequence TCR repertoires. Each donor's leukapheresis produced roughly between about 0.8 and 8.9 billion PBMCs. Paper-wide results and their limitations: Compared with non-shared clonotypes, the clonotypes found in all four sorted-subset donors had higher generation probabilities. Estimated clonotype richness was generally larger for naive than for memory subsets. Sampling was restricted to blood, and TCR repertoires in tissues likely differ from the TCR repertoires found in blood. The small number of donors limited the genetic and exposure-history diversity represented. Incomplete sequencing was indicated by rarefaction of sorted-subset datasets, despite the large sequencing depth. About 5% of naive CD4, roughly 3.6% of naive CD8, 2% to 2.5% of memory CD4, and roughly 0.4% of memory CD8 clonotypes were shared across several donors. Pairwise subsampling indicated that sequencing depth was expected to affect the degree of clonotype sharing among donors.

Regarding this clone: Its recognized antigen is unknown. The junction differs from germline at one of its ends, possibly a read error.

Donors were healthy HIV-negative adults with no recently reported acute infections or vaccinations. Only Caucasian adults living in Nashville, Tennessee, USA were represented among the donors. CD4+ T cells were enriched by magnetic negative selection; naive cells were then positively selected on CD45RA, and the negative fraction formed the memory subset. Blood was collected by leukapheresis, and PBMCs were isolated by Ficoll-Histopaque density gradient centrifugation and then cryopreserved in liquid nitrogen vapor phase. Analytical flow cytometry was used to check the purity and quantity of each magnetically sorted T cell population. Genomic DNA was isolated from every sorted fraction and measured by UV absorbance on a Nanodrop 2000c. TCR CDR3 regions were amplified from genomic DNA by multiplex PCR using the deep immunoSEQ assay. Extracted genomic DNA from each cell subset was spread evenly across all wells of several immunoSEQ 96-well plates, with each plate serving as a replicate. For sorted subsets, approximately 0.2 ug of genomic DNA, equivalent to 25,000 to 30,000 T cell genomes, went into each replicate PCR. Purified libraries were quantified with a Qubit 3.0 fluorometer, sized on a Bioanalyzer 2100, and re-quantified with the KAPA Library Quantification kit. Every immunoSEQ 96-well plate was sequenced on a dedicated single-read 150-cycle Illumina NextSeq 550 flow cell. From the authors' description of their analysis: Because the immunoSEQ output included only junctional sequences and no quality scores, the filtering could not be the same as the filtering used for full-length reads. Sequences were annotated with PyIR, a Python wrapper for IgBLAST v1.9, and V/J genes and CDR3 were assigned using IMGT germline references. Reads were filtered out if the reads had weak V/J assignments (E-value above 1e-6), no CDR3, stop codons, out-of-frame junctions, or ambiguous translated residues. V3J clonotypes were defined as sequences sharing the same inferred V gene, J gene, and CDR3 amino acid sequence. Percentage overlap between repertoires was calculated by dividing the number of shared unique clonotypes by the size of the smaller repertoire. Three approaches were used to assess repertoire richness: RTK rarefaction, the Chao1 estimator, and Recon v2.1 estimates of unobserved clonotypes. OLGA was used to compute generation probabilities for all TCRbeta clonotypes that the gDNA method yielded from a handful of donors. Imported from immuneACCESS, the table was reduced by TCRdb to in-frame sequences with V and J called. These copies leave out some clones; in studies compared against another copy, an unresolved V gene accounts for under half, and the cause of the remainder is not known. V and J calls plus clone size are reproduced from that table; the DNA served to infer D and trimming. Across this sample there are some 2,000,000 clones, with around 95% seen only once. Of the sample, roughly 0.13% falls within the top ten clones.

CDR1 and CDR2 are drawn from the germline V gene (reference sequence): SSHAT, FNYEAQ. Measured from the cysteine to the phenylalanine, the CDR3 is 13 residues long. The DNA shown is the 39-base CDR3, in frame from base 1. Sequences were obtained from naive CD4+ T cells sorted from blood. The cell subset or site label of this sample denotes: CD45RA+ positively selected. The clonotype comes from a man between 18 and 35 years old in good health. The V and J segments used are TRBV7-7 and TRBJ2-2, with the identity of the D gene unclear. CDR3 protein: CASSPRSGGELFF. The DNA is as follows: TGTGCTAGCAGCCCACGGTCCGGCGGGGAGCTGTTTTTT.